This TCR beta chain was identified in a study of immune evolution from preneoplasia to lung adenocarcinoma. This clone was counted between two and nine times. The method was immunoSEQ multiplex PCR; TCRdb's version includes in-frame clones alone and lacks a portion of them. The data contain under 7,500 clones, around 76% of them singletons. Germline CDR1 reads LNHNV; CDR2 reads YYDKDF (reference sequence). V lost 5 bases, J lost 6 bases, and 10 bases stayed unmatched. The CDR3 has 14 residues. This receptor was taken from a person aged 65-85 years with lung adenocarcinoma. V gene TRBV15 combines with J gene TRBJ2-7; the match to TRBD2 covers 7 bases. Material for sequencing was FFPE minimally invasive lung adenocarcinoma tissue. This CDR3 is CATSGGLRIGEQYF. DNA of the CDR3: TGTGCCACCAGCGGGGGACTACGGATCGGCGAGCAGTACTTC.